Below are 5 T cell receptor beta chains sequenced from a single sample in a study of cytomegalovirus exposure and HLA in healthy donors. Primers included in the PCR were 60 Vbeta and 13 Jbeta primers. The assay was immunoSEQ multiplex PCR, and TCRdb's table has in-frame clones only and misses some. The sample records roughly 150,000 clones, 64% being singletons. The sequenced sample was PBMCs. The source of these receptors is a woman aged 25 to 45 in good health and CMV-seropositive.

This CDR3 reads CASSQTEGVYGYTF. CDR3 coding DNA: TGTGCCAGCAGCCAAACAGAAGGGGTCTATGGCTACACCTTC. This chain connects TRBV5-5 to TRBJ1-2; tentatively, D is TRBD1 (5 bases). Trimming pared 4 bases from V and 4 bases from J, leaving 14 bases between. This CDR3 has 14 residues. CDR1 SGHKS and CDR2 YYEKEE come from the germline V gene (reference sequence).

The chain carries TRBV30 and TRBJ1-4; 7 nucleotides match TRBD1. The CDR3 spans 16 residues. Trimming at V came to 4 bases and at J to 5 bases, leaving 13 bases not matched to a gene. Germline V lookup: CDR1 GTSNPN, CDR2 SVGIG (reference sequence). The DNA of the CDR3 is TGTGCCTGGAAAGCTATAGGACAGGAGCCCAATGAAAAACTGTTTTTT. Its translation is CAWKAIGQEPNEKLFF.

There are a few counts of this clone. The chain is built from TRBV15 and TRBJ2-1; possibly TRBD2 for D (5 bases). The CDR3 is 15 amino acids. Looked up from germline, CDR1 is LNHNV and CDR2 is YYDKDF (reference sequence). Trimming left V 3 bases short and J 7 bases short, with 16 bases between. The CDR3 protein is CATSSPDFPQNEQFF. CDR3 coding DNA: TGTGCCACCAGCAGCCCGGACTTCCCGCAAAATGAGCAGTTCTTC.

CDR3 nucleotides: TGTGCCAGCAGCTTAGCCTACGGTGAGCAGTTCTTC. This sequence encodes CASSLAYGEQFF. This sequence joins TRBV7-6 and TRBJ2-1, with no clear D. Trimming left V 0 bases short and J 9 bases short, with 6 bases between. CDR3 length: 12 residues. Per germline, CDR1 SGHVS and CDR2 FNYEAQ.

This clone was detected only once. V and J are TRBV7-6 and TRBJ2-1, with a weak D call TRBD2 (5 bases). Germline V lookup: CDR1 SGHVS, CDR2 FNYEAQ. The CDR3 loop spans 15 amino acids. V was cut by 1 base and J by 4 bases, with 11 bases left in between. The CDR3, as DNA: TGTGCCAGCAGCTTAGAGTCTAGCCGATACAATGAGCAGTTCTTC. The encoded protein is CASSLESSRYNEQFF.